The 10 T cell receptor beta chains in this list originate from one sample, sequenced in a study of blood T cell repertoires in COVID-19. This table comes from immunoSEQ multiplex PCR, and its TCRdb copy is limited to in-frame clones, with some not included. The table records over 150,000 clones, 86% of them present only once. The sequenced sample consisted of peripheral blood. Receptors were obtained from a man aged 50 to 60 with active or convalescent COVID-19.

This chain links TRBV4-1 with TRBJ2-7; TRBD1 agrees at 8 bases. The CDR3 is made up of 13 amino acids. V lost 0 bases and J lost 9; bases outside the gene matches: 4. Germline assignment: CDR1 MGHRA and CDR2 YSYEKL. For the CDR3, the DNA is TGCGCCAGCAGCCAAGATCCAGGGGGCTTGCAGTACTTC. It translates to CASSQDPGGLQYF.

The rearrangement links TRBV27 to TRBJ2-7; the match to TRBD2 covers 9 bases. There are 16 residues in the CDR3. Germline values: CDR1 MNHEY, CDR2 SMNVEV (reference sequence). Trimming at V came to 1 base and at J to 7 bases, leaving 11 bases not matched to a gene. The CDR3 region has the DNA TGTGCCAGCAGTTTATGGAGCGGGGGGACGGCTGGGGAGCAGTACTTC. Translating it yields CASSLWSGGTAGEQYF.

The chain recombines TRBV24-1 with TRBJ2-1; 13 bases fit TRBD2. Germline trimming cut 4 bases from V and 3 bases from J; bases unmatched to any gene: 5. Germline CDR1 KGHDR, CDR2 SFDVKD. This CDR3 is built from 17 residues. The CDR3 coding sequence is TGTGCCACCAGTGACCGGGGACTAGCGGGATTCTACAATGAGCAGTTCTTC. Its protein product is CATSDRGLAGFYNEQFF.

The rearrangement links TRBV7-2 to TRBJ2-7; 8 bases map to TRBD2. Unmatched junction bases numbered 8, after V lost 4 bases and J lost 0 bases. CDR3 length: 16 amino acids. Germline CDR1 and CDR2: SGHTA and FQGNSA. The CDR3 DNA reads as TGTGCCAGCAGCTCCGGGTCGGGGGGGTCCTCCTACGAGCAGTACTTC. As protein: CASSSGSGGSSYEQYF.

This chain joins TRBV27 and TRBJ2-1; possible D gene TRBD2, 6 bases. Trimming took 6 bases from V and 4 from J, leaving 13 bases between them. Germline V gene sequence: CDR1 MNHEY, CDR2 SMNVEV (reference sequence). The CDR3 consists of 14 residues. CDR3: CASSRGGGYNEQFF. CDR3 nucleotides: TGTGCCAGCAGCCGAGGCGGAGGGTACAATGAGCAGTTCTTC.

The chain links TRBV6-1 to TRBJ1-6, with a weak D call TRBD1 (6 bases). Trimming took 0 bases from V and 6 from J, leaving 9 bases between them. The germline V gene encodes CDR1 MNHNS and CDR2 SASEGT. CDR3 length equals 15 residues. CDR3 sequence: CASSEAGGRNSPLHF. CDR3 DNA sequence: TGTGCCAGCAGTGAAGCCGGGGGGCGTAATTCACCCCTCCACTTT.

The chain couples TRBV18 to TRBJ2-3, with TRBD2 identical over 8 bases. This CDR3 is built from 16 residues. J lost 0 bases, V lost 4 bases, and 6 bases had no gene match. Germline CDR1 is KGHSH and CDR2 is LQKENI. DNA for the CDR3: TGTGCCAGCTCACTGTATAGCGGGGTGAGCACAGATACGCAGTATTTT. It is translated as CASSLYSGVSTDTQYF.

The V gene is TRBV5-1, the J gene TRBJ2-7, with 8 bases aligning to TRBD2. This CDR3 is 16 amino acids long. CDR1 is SGHRS, CDR2 YFSETQ, per germline. V lost 4 bases to trimming and J lost 4 bases; unmatched junction nucleotides: 13. Here the CDR3 reads CASSTTVSGISYEQYF. CDR3 in DNA: TGCGCCAGCAGCACCACGGTTAGCGGGATTAGTTACGAGCAGTACTTC.

The chain joins TRBV28 to TRBJ2-7; the D is unclear. Germline loops: CDR1 MDHEN, CDR2 SYDVKM. V lost 7 bases to trimming and J lost 2 bases, with 15 bases between them. This CDR3 has 14 residues. The CDR3 DNA sequence: TGTGCCAGCACCCTTCGACACCCTCCCTACGAGCAGTACTTC. As protein: CASTLRHPPYEQYF.

The chain carries TRBV3-1 (or the pseudogene TRBV3-2) and TRBJ2-3, with D perhaps matching TRBD2 (6 bases). Germline CDR1 LGHDT, CDR2 YNNKEL (reference sequence). This CDR3 contains 14 residues. The CDR3 spells CASAGRSSTDTQYF. The CDR3 nucleotides are TGTGCTAGCGCGGGGAGATCTAGCACAGATACGCAGTATTTT.